The next 11 T cell receptor beta chains were all read from a single sample in a study of blood T cell repertoires in COVID-19. Generated by immunoSEQ multiplex PCR, the TCRdb table keeps only in-frame clones and is missing some. Among 60,000 or so clones listed, around 89% were seen once. Source material: peripheral blood. These receptors all come from a man in his sixties with active COVID-19.

This clone was recorded a few times. Because the CDR3's place on the DNA is in doubt, the DNA is left out and the CDR3 is given as listed by TCRdb. The J gene is TRBJ2-5, the V gene TRBV5-1; the table's D call, TRBD2, has no DNA check behind it. The CDR3 has 13 residues if both end residues are counted. Germline V gene sequence: CDR1 SGHRS, CDR2 YFSETQ. The CDR3 region is CASSFGEGETQYF.

This sequence joins TRBV27 and TRBJ2-7, with D tentatively TRBD2 (5 bases). Germline V lookup: CDR1 MNHEY, CDR2 SMNVEV (reference sequence). The CDR3 consists of 14 residues. The V end lost 5 bases, the J end lost 2 bases, and 13 bases lay between the germline ends. The CDR3 region is CASSASRGTYEQYF. The CDR3 DNA is TGTGCCAGCAGTGCTAGCCGAGGGACCTACGAGCAGTACTTC.

The chain uses TRBV10-3 and TRBJ2-3; maybe TRBD2 (6 bases). Trimming took off 11 bases at V and 1 base at J, with 16 bases between the two ends. The CDR3 loop spans 14 amino acids. CDR1 is ENHRY and CDR2 is SYGVKD in the germline V gene. The CDR3 nucleotides read TGTGCCGCCATGGAGGGAGTCGGCACAGATACGCAGTATTTT. This translates into CAAMEGVGTDTQYF.

J is TRBJ1-6 and V is TRBV6-2 or TRBV6-3, with D possibly being TRBD1 (5 bases). CDR3 size: 14 residues. V lost 2 bases, J lost 8 bases, and 10 bases lay in between. Germline values: CDR1 MNHEY, CDR2 SVGEGT. The CDR3 reads CASSYGGSDSPLHF. As DNA, the CDR3 is TGTGCCAGCAGTTACGGGGGGTCGGATTCACCCCTCCACTTT.

The chain uses TRBV18 and TRBJ2-7; D possibly corresponds to TRBD1 (5 bases). The germline V and J ends were trimmed by 5 bases and 7 bases, with 18 bases remaining between them. This CDR3 is built from 14 residues. Germline-derived CDR1 and CDR2 are KGHSH and LQKENI. The CDR3 bases are TGTGCCAGCTCAGCATTTACTCAGGGTCGGGAGCAGTACTTC. Translation: CASSAFTQGREQYF.

This chain joins TRBV29-1 and TRBJ1-1; 8 bases are shared with TRBD1. Germline values: CDR1 SQVTM, CDR2 ANQGSEA. This CDR3 is built from 13 residues. The DNA for the CDR3 is TGCACCGGATACCCAACAGGGGGGACTGAAGCTTTCTTT. Translated, it gives CTGYPTGGTEAFF.

The chain recombines TRBV14 with TRBJ2-6; D is uncertain. This CDR3 is 16 amino acids long. The germline V gene encodes CDR1 SGHDN and CDR2 FVKESK. Between the trimmed V and J ends, which lost 4 bases and 0 bases, there was a span of 10 bases. The CDR3 nucleotides are TGTGCCAGCAGCCCCGGTGCAAGCTCTGGGGCCAACGTCCTGACTTTC. It encodes CASSPGASSGANVLTF. The full variable domain, with the rest looked up from reference TRBV14 and TRBJ2-6, is EAGVTQFPSHSVIEKGQTVTLRCDPISGHDNLYWYRRVMGKEIKFLLHFVKESKQDESGMPNNRFLAERTGGTYSTLKVQPAELEDSGVYFCASSPGASSGANVLTFGAGSRLTVL.

The chain combines TRBV4-3 with TRBJ2-5; D might be TRBD1 (6 bases). This CDR3 contains 15 residues. V shed 1 base and J shed 3 bases, with 12 bases lying between them. The germline V gene has CDR1 LGHNA and CDR2 YSLEER. CDR3 in DNA: TGCGCCAGCAGCCAAGGCGACAGGTCAAAAGAGACCCAGTACTTC. Translated, it gives CASSQGDRSKETQYF.

The V gene is TRBV6-5, the J gene TRBJ2-1; 10 bases map to TRBD2. Trimming removed 4 bases from V and 3 bases from J; junction bases left unmatched: 6. The V gene's germline CDR1 is MNHEY and CDR2 SVGAGI. This CDR3 region has 16 residues. The CDR3 bases are TGTGCCAGCAGTTCATGGACTAGCGGTGACTACAATGAGCAGTTCTTC. Its translation: CASSSWTSGDYNEQFF.

The rearrangement links TRBV28 to TRBJ2-7, with TRBD2 matching over 8 bases. V was clipped by 5 bases and J by 5 bases; unmatched bases: 8. Germline-derived CDR1 and CDR2 are MDHEN and SYDVKM. This CDR3 is built from 14 residues. This CDR3 is CASSPIAGIDEQYF. CDR3 DNA: TGTGCCAGCAGTCCGATAGCGGGAATTGACGAGCAGTACTTC.

The chain joins TRBV7-2 to TRBJ1-2; D is unresolved. CDR1 and CDR2 from the germline V gene are SGHTA and FQGNSA. Trimming cost V 0 bases and J 6 bases, with 20 bases left between them. This CDR3 spans 17 amino acids. This CDR3 is CASSLAGRLEGGDGYTF. CDR3 DNA: TGTGCCAGCAGCTTAGCTGGGCGACTTGAGGGCGGGGATGGCTACACCTTC. Looking up the rest from reference TRBV7-2 and TRBJ1-2 gives the full variable domain: GAGVSQSPSNKVTEKGKDVELRCDPISGHTALYWYRQSLGQGLEFLIYFQGNSAPDKSGLPSDRFSAERTGGSVSTLTIQRTQQEDSAVYLCASSLAGRLEGGDGYTFGSGTRLTVV.